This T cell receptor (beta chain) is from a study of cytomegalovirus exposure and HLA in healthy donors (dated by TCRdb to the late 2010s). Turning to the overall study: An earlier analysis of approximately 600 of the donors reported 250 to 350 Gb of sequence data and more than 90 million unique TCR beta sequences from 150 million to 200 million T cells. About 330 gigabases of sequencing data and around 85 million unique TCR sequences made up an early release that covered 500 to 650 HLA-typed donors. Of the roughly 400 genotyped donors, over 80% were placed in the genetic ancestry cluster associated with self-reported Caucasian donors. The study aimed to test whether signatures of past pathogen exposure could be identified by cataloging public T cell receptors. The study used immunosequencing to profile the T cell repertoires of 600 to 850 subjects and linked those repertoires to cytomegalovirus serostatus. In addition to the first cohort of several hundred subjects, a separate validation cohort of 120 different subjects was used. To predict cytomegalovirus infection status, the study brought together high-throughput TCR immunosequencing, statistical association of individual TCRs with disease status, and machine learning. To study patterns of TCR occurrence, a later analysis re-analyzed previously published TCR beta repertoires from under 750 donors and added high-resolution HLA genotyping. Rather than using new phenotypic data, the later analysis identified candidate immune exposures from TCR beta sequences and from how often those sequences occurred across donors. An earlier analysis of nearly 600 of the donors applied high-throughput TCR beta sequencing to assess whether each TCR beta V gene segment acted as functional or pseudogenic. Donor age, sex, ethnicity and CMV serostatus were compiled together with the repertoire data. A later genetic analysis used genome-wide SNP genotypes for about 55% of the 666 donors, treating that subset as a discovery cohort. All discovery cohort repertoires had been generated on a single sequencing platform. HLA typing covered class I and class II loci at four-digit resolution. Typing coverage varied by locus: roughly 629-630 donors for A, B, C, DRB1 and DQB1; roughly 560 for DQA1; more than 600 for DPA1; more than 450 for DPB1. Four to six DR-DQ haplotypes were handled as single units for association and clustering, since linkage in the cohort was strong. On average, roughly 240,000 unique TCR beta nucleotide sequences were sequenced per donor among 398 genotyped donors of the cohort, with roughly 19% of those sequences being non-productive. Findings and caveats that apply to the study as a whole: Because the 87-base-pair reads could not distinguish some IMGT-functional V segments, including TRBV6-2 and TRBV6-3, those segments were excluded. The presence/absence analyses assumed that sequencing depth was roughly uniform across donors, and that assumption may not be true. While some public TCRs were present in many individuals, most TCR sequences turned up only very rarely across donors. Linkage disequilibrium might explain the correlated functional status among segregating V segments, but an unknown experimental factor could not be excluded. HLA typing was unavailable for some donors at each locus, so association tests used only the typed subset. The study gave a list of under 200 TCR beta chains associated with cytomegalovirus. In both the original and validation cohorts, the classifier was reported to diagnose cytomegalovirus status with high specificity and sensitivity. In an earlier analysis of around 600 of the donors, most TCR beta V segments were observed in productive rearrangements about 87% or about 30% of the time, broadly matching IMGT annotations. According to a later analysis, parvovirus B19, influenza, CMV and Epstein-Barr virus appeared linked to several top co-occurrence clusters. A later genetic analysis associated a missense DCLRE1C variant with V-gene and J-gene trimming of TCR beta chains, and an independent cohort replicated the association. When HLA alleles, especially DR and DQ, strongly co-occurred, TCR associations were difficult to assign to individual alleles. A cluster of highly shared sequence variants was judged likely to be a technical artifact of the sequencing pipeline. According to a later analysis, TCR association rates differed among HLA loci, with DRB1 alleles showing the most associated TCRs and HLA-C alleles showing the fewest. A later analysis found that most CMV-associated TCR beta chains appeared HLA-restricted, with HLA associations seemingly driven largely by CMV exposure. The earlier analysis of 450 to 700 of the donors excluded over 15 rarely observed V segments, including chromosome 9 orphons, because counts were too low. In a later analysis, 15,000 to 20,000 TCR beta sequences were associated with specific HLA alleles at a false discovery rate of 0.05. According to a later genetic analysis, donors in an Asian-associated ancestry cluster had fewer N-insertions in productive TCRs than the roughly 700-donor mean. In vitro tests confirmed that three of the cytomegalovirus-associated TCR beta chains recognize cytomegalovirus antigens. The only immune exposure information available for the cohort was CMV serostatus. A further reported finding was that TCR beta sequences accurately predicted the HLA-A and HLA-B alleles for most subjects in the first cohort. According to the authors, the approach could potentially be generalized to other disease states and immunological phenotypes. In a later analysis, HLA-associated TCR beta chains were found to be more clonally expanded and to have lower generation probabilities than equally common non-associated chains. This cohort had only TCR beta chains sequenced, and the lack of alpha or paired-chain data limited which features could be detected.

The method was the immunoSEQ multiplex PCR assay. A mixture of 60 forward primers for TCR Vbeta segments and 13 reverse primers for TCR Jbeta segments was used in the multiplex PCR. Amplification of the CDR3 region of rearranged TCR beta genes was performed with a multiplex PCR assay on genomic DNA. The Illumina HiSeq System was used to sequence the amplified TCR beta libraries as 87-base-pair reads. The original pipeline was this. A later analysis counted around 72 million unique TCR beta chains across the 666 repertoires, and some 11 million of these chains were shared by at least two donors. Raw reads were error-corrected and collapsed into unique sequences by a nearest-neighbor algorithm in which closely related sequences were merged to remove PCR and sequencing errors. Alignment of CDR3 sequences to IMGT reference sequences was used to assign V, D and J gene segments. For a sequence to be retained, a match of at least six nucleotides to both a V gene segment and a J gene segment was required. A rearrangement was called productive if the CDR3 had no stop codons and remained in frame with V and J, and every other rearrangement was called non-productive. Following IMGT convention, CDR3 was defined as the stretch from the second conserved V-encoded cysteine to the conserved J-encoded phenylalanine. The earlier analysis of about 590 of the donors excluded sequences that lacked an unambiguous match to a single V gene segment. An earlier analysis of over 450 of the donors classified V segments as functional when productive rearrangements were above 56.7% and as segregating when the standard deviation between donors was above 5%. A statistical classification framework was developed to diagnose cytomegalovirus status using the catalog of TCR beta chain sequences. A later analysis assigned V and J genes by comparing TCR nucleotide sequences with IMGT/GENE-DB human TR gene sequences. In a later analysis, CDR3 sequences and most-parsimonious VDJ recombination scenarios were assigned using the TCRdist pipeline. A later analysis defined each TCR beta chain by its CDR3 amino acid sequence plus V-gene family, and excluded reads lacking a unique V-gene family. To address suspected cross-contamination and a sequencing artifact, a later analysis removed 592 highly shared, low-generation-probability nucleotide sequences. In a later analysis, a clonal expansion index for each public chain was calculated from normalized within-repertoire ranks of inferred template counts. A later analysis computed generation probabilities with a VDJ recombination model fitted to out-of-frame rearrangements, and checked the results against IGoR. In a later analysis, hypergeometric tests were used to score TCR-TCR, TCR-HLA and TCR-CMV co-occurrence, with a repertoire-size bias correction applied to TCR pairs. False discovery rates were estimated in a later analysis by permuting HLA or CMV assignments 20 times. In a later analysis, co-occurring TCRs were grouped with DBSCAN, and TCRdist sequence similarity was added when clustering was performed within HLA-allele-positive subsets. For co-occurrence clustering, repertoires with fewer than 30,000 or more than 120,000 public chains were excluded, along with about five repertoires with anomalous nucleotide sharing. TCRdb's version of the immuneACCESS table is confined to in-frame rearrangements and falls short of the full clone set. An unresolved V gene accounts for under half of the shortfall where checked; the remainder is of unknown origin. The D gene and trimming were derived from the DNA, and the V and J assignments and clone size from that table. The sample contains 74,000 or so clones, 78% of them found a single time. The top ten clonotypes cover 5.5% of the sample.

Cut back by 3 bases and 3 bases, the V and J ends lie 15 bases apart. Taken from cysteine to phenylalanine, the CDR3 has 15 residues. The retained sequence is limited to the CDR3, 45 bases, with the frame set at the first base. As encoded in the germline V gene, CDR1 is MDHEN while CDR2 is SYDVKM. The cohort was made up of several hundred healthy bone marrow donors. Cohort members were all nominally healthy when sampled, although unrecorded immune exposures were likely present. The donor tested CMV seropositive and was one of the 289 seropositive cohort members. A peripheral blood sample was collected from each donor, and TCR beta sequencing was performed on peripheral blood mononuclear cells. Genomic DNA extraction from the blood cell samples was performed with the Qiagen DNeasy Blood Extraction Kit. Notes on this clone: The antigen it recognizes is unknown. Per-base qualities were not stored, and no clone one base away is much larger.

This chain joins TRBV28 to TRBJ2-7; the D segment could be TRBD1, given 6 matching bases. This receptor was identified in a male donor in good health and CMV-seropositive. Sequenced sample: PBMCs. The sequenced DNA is TGTGCCAGCAGTTTTTTCGACAGGTTTAGCTACGAGCAGTACTTC. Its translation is CASSFFDRFSYEQYF.